One and the same sample provided the 15 T cell receptor beta chains below, sequenced in a study of early T cells in non-severe SARS-CoV-2 infection (dated by TCRdb to 2020 to 2023). Receptor amplification or capture employed 5' RACE. The sample was run on a NextSeq 500. TCRdb applied fastp at Q25 and MiXCR to the public reads, then kept only in-frame beta chains. Entries are consolidated by CDR3 protein sequence, retaining the most common genes and DNA. This sample lists roughly 81,000 distinct CDR3 sequences; 12% were detected once. Over 2.5% of the sample is held by the ten biggest clonotypes. Sequenced input: whole blood. Receptors were obtained from an adult who was a healthcare worker with PCR-confirmed SARS-CoV-2 infection or an uninfected control (not recorded which).

This clonotype was seen a few times. CDR3 nucleotide sequence: TGTGCCAGCACCTTAGCTTCACCCCTCCACTTT. It translates to CASTLASPLHF. The chain employs TRBV2 and TRBJ1-6; D gene unclear. Between the trimmed V and J ends, which lost 7 bases and 9 bases, there was a span of 7 bases. Germline V gene data show CDR1 as SNHLY and CDR2 as FYNNEI. This CDR3 comprises 11 residues.

V and J are TRBV12-3 or TRBV12-4 and TRBJ2-1, with D possibly matching TRBD2 (6 bases). CDR3 length: 12 residues. Trimming left V 7 bases short and J 5 bases short, with 9 bases between. CDR3 loop: CASIQRDNEQFF. Here the CDR3 DNA reads TGTGCCAGCATCCAGCGGGACAATGAGCAGTTCTTC.

The rearrangement links TRBV7-9 to TRBJ2-1; D is perhaps TRBD2 (5 bases). The CDR3 loop spans 13 amino acids. The germline V gene encodes CDR1 SEHNR and CDR2 FQNEAQ (reference sequence). Trimming stripped 4 bases from V and 8 bases from J, with 12 bases between. The CDR3 bases are TGTGCCAGCAGCTCTCTTTTGAGGGATGAGCAGTTCTTC. This sequence encodes CASSSLLRDEQFF.

This clonotype was seen more than once but under ten times. The chain uses TRBV6-1 and TRBJ2-7; unclear D gene. This CDR3 region has 16 residues. Per the germline V gene, CDR1 is MNHNS and CDR2 is SASEGT. Trimming cost V 0 bases and J 0 bases, with 12 bases left between them. The DNA of the CDR3 is TGTGCCAGCAGTGAAGCAGGCAGGCCCTCCTCCTACGAGCAGTACTTC. This gives the protein CASSEAGRPSSYEQYF.

The rearrangement uses TRBV28 and TRBJ1-1; a weak D match, TRBD1 (5 bases). The CDR3 totals 11 residues. The germline V gene encodes CDR1 MDHEN and CDR2 SYDVKM. Trimming shortened V by 2 bases and J by 9 bases, and 7 bases separated the two germline ends. The CDR3 sequence is CASSLGGKAFF. The CDR3 nucleotides are TGTGCCAGCAGTTTAGGGGGGAAAGCTTTCTTT.

This rearrangement joins TRBV7-9 to TRBJ1-1; D call uncertain. This CDR3 has 15 residues. Germline CDR1 SEHNR, CDR2 FQNEAQ (reference sequence). V was pared by 2 bases and J by 3 bases, with 13 bases between. The CDR3 here is CASSLISALYTEAFF. The CDR3 nucleotides are TGTGCCAGCAGCTTAATATCCGCTCTTTACACTGAAGCTTTCTTT.

V and J are TRBV11-3 and TRBJ2-5; tentatively, D is TRBD2 (5 bases). The CDR3 spans 15 residues. V was shortened by 5 bases and J by 2 bases, with 15 bases between the two germline ends. The germline gives CDR1 SGHNT, CDR2 YENEEA. The CDR3 DNA reads as TGTGCCAGCAGCCCCAGGACGGGAAAACAAGAGACCCAGTACTTC. Amino acid sequence: CASSPRTGKQETQYF.

Many counts were recorded for this clonotype. The J gene is TRBJ2-5, the V gene TRBV11-2; D remains ambiguous. Looked up from germline, CDR1 is SGHAT and CDR2 is FQNNGV. The CDR3 has 13 amino acids. The V end lost 5 bases, the J end lost 5 bases, and 12 bases lay between the germline ends. The CDR3 loop is CASSAWSGETQYF. In DNA, the CDR3 is TGTGCCAGCAGCGCCTGGTCCGGCGAGACCCAGTACTTC.

This clonotype came up a few times. The chain employs TRBV6-6 and TRBJ2-3; maybe TRBD2 (7 bases). Germline V gene data show CDR1 as MNHNY and CDR2 as SVGAGI (reference sequence). The CDR3 consists of 14 residues. The germline V and J ends were trimmed by 7 bases and 6 bases, with 17 bases remaining between them. The CDR3 coding sequence is TGTGCCAGCAAGACGGGGGGCGGACTGGATACGCAGTATTTT. Encoded protein: CASKTGGGLDTQYF.

This clonotype showed up many times. Here the CDR3 DNA reads TGTGCCAGCAGTTTGACAGGGGACGGGCAGTTCTTC. Protein sequence: CASSLTGDGQFF. This sequence joins TRBV6-1 and TRBJ2-1; TRBD1 agrees at 8 bases. This CDR3 region has 12 residues. Germline V gene lookup returns CDR1 MNHNS and CDR2 SASEGT. Trimming removed 5 bases from V and 12 bases from J; junction bases left unmatched: 6.

This clonotype was recorded at least ten times. This chain joins TRBV10-1 and TRBJ1-1; D is undetermined. V lost 0 bases to trimming and J lost 1 base, with 6 bases between them. Germline loops: CDR1 WNHNN, CDR2 SYGVQD (reference sequence). CDR3 length equals 14 residues. This chain's CDR3 is CASSESGRNTEAFF. CDR3 coding DNA: TGCGCCAGCAGTGAGTCCGGCAGGAACACTGAAGCTTTCTTT.

The V call is TRBV14, the J call TRBJ2-5; D is unresolved. The CDR3 is made up of 14 amino acids. Looked up from germline, CDR1 is SGHDN and CDR2 is FVKESK. V was shortened by 3 bases and J by 0 bases, with 8 bases between the two germline ends. The chain's CDR3 is CASSQGRYQETQYF. In DNA form, the CDR3 reads TGTGCCAGCAGCCAGGGAAGGTACCAAGAGACCCAGTACTTC.

There are a few counts of this clonotype. The chain carries TRBV19 and TRBJ1-2, with a weak D call TRBD1 (5 bases). This CDR3 contains 12 residues. Trimming took 3 bases from V and 3 from J, leaving 5 bases between them. CDR1 is LNHDA and CDR2 is SQIVND in the germline V gene (reference sequence). DNA of the CDR3: TGTGCCAGTAGTATCAGGGACTATGGCTACACCTTC. It yields the protein CASSIRDYGYTF. Filled out from reference TRBV19 and TRBJ1-2, the complete variable domain reads DGGITQSPKYLFRKEGQNVTLSCEQNLNHDAMYWYRQDPGQGLRLIYYSQIVNDFQKGDIAEGYSVSREKKESFPLTVTSAQKNPTAFYLCASSIRDYGYTFGSGTRLTVV.

This clonotype was observed many times. V and J are TRBV20-1 and TRBJ2-3; D uncertain. CDR3 length: 15 residues. V lost 6 bases and J lost 1, with 17 bases in between. The germline V gene encodes CDR1 DFQATT and CDR2 SNEGSKA (reference sequence). The DNA of the CDR3 is TGCAGTGCCCCGGCAATGGCGGTTCGCACAGATACGCAGTATTTT. Protein: CSAPAMAVRTDTQYF.

This rearrangement joins TRBV2 to TRBJ2-7; D is unclear. Germline V CDR1 and CDR2: SNHLY, FYNNEI. This CDR3 spans 13 amino acids. V was clipped by 8 bases and J by 2 bases, with 13 bases between them. The CDR3 reads CASEPSGPYEQYF. In nucleotides, the CDR3 is TGTGCCAGCGAACCTTCGGGCCCCTACGAGCAGTACTTC.